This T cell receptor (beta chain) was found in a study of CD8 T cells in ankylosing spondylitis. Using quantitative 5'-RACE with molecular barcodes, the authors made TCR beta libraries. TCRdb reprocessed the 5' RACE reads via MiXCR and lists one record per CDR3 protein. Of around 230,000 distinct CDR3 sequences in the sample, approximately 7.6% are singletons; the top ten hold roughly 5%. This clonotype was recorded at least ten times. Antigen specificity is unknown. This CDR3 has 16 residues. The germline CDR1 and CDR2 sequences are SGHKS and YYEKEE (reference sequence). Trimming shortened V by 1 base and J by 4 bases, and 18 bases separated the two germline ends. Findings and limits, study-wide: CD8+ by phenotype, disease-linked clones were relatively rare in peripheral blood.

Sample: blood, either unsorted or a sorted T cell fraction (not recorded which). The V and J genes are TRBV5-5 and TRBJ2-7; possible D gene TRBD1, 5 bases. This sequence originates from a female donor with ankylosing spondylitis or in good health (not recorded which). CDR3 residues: CASSLLSQGKVYEQYF. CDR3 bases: TGTGCCAGCAGCTTGTTATCCCAGGGTAAAGTTTACGAGCAGTACTTC.